The sequence of this T cell receptor (beta chain) was determined in a study of blood T cell repertoires in COVID-19. All enrollees were about 18 to 89 years old and from some 24 US areas. Germline values: CDR1 SGHDT, CDR2 YYEEEE. The CDR3 length is 16 residues. Trimming shortened V by 6 bases and J by 4 bases, and 20 bases separated the two germline ends. The data were produced by immunoSEQ multiplex PCR, yet TCRdb's version contains in-frame clones alone and is incomplete. The sample shows fewer than 250,000 clones, around 90% of them seen only once. The sample comprised PBMCs or T cells enriched from blood (not recorded which). The genes are TRBV5-6 and TRBJ2-1, with D possibly matching TRBD1 (6 bases). The TCR comes from a woman in her 30s with acute COVID-19. The CDR3 is CASIYRDNQIYNEQFF. CDR3 in DNA: TGTGCCAGCATTTACCGGGACAACCAGATATACAATGAGCAGTTCTTC. The full variable domain, with the rest looked up from reference TRBV5-6 and TRBJ2-1, is DAGVTQSPTHLIKTRGQQVTLRCSPKSGHDTVSWYQQALGQGPQFIFQYYEEEERQRGNFPDRFSGHQFPNYSSELNVNALLLGDSALYLCASIYRDNQIYNEQFFGPGTRLTVL.